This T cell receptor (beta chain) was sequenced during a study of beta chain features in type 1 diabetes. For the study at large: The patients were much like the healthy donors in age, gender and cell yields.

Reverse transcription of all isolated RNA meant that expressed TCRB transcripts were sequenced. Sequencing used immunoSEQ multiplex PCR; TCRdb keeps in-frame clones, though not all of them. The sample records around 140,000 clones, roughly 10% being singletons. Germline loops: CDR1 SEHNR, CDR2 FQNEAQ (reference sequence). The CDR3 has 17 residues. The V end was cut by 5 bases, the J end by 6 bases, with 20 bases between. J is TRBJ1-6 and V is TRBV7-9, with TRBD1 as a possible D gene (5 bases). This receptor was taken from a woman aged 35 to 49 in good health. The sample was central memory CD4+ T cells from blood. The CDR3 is CASSPVAGLNGNSPLHF. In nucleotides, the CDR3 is TGTGCCAGCAGCCCAGTAGCAGGGCTCAACGGTAATTCACCCCTCCACTTT.